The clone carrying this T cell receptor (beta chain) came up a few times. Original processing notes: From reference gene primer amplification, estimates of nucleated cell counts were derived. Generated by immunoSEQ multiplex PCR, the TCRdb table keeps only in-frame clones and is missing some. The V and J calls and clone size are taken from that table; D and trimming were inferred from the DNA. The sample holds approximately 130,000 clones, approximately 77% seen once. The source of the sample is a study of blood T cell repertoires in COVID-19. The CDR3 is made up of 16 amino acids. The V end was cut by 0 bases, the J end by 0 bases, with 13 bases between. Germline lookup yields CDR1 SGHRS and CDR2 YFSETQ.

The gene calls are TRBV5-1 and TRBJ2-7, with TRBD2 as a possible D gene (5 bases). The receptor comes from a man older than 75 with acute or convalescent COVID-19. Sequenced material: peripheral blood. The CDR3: CASSLGQGGSSYEQYF. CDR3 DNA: TGCGCCAGCAGCTTGGGTCAAGGAGGCAGCTCCTACGAGCAGTACTTC.